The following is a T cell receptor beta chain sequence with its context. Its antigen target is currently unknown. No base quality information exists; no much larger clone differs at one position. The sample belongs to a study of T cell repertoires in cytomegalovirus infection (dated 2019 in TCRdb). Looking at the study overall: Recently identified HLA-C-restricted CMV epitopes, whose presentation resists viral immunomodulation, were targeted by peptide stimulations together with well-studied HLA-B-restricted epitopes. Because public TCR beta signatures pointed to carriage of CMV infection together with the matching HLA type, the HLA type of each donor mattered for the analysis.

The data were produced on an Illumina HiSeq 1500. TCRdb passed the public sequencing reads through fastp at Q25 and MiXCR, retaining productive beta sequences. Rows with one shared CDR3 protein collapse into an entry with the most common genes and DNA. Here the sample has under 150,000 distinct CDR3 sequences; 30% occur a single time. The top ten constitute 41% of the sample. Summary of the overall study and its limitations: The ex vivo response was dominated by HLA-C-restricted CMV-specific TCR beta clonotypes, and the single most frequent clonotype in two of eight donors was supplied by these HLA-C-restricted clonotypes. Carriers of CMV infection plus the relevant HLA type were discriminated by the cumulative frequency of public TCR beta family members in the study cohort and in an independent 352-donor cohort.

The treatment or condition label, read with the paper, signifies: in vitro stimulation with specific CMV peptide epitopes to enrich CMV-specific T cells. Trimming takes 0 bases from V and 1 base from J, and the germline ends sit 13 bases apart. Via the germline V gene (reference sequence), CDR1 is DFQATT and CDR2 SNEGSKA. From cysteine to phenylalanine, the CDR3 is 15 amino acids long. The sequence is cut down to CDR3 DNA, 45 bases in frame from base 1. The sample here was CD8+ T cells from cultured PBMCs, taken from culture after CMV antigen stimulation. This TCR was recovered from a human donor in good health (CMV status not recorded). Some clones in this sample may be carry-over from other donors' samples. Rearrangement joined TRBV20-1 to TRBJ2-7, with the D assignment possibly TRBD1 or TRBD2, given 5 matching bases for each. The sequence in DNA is TGCAGTGCTAGAGATATCGGCAGGGAGTCCTACGAGCAGTACTTC. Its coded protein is CSARDIGRESYEQYF.